This is a list of T cell receptor beta chains from one sample in a study of CD8 T cells in Susac syndrome. TCRdb processed the immunoSEQ multiplex PCR reads anew with MiXCR; each CDR3 protein has one entry. The table has about 300,000 distinct CDR3 sequences, roughly 85% seen once. Sequenced material: CD8+ T cells from PBMCs. These receptors were taken from a human donor with multiple sclerosis. Each CDR3 is given with its conserved first and last residue. D genes are given only for firm matches. Only part of the rows carry a size: once, few, many, or a class if the clone is expanded.

J | V | D | size | DNA | CDR3
TRBJ1-4 | TRBV10-3 | - | - | TGTGCCATCAAGATGGGCCCTGGGGATGAAAAACTGTTTTTT | CAIKMGPGDEKLFF
TRBJ2-7 | TRBV5-6 | - | - | TGTGCCAGCAGCTTCATAGTTTCCTACGAGCAGTACTTC | CASSFIVSYEQYF
TRBJ1-1 | TRBV9 | TRBD1 | once | TGTGCCAGCAGCCCCAAAAAAACGGACAGGGAACAGAACACTGAAGCTTTCTTT | CASSPKKTDREQNTEAFF
TRBJ2-6 | TRBV9 | - | - | TGTGCCAGCAGCCTCAACAGGGCCTGGGCCAACGTCCTGACTTTC | CASSLNRAWANVLTF
TRBJ2-1 | TRBV4-3 | TRBD1 | - | TGCGCCAGCAGCCAAGATCCACCGGGACAGGGGTCCCACAATGAGCAGTTCTTC | CASSQDPPGQGSHNEQFF
TRBJ2-1 | TRBV4-3 | - | - | TGCGCCAGCAGCCAAGGTACGGGCGACAATGAGCAGTTCTTC | CASSQGTGDNEQFF
TRBJ2-3 | TRBV5-1 | - | - | TGCGCCAGCAGCTATACCACAGATACGCAGTATTTT | CASSYTTDTQYF
TRBJ2-3 | TRBV30 | - | - | TGTGCCCAGACCAGGACTGGAGCGACTAGCACAGATACGCAGTATTTT | CAQTRTGATSTDTQYF
TRBJ2-3 | TRBV9 | - | - | TGTGCCAGCAGCGTAGTCCTTACTAGCACGCAGTATTTT | CASSVVLTSTQYF
TRBJ1-4 | TRBV11-2 | - | - | TGTGCCAGCAGCTTAGTCGGTTACTTCGATTATGAAAAACTGTTTTTT | CASSLVGYFDYEKLFF
TRBJ1-4 | TRBV3-1 | - | - | TGTGCCAGCAGGGAAGAGATTGGTGAAAAACTGTTTTTT | CASREEIGEKLFF
TRBJ2-7 | TRBV11-2 | TRBD1 | - | TGTGCCAGCAGCGACACGACAGGGACCTACGAGCAGTACTTC | CASSDTTGTYEQYF
TRBJ2-1 | TRBV4-3 | TRBD2 | - | TGCGCCAGCAGCCAGGCCAGCGGGACTACCTACAATGAGCAGTTCTTC | CASSQASGTTYNEQFF
TRBJ2-7 | TRBV4-2 | TRBD2 | - | TGTGCCAGCAGCCAAGGGCCCGGGGGGACTAGAGCCTACGAGCAGTACTTC | CASSQGPGGTRAYEQYF
TRBJ2-5 | TRBV29-1 | TRBD2 | - | TGCAGCGTTGAAGGTTGGGTACTAGCGGGAAATTCAGAGACCCAGTACTTC | CSVEGWVLAGNSETQYF
TRBJ1-4 | TRBV7-8 | - | - | TGTGCCAGCAGCAGATCCGGGGCCGAAAAACTGTTTTTT | CASSRSGAEKLFF
TRBJ2-7 | TRBV6-5 | TRBD2 | - | TGTGCCAGCAGTTACTACGGACTAGCCCGCCGCCGGCCCCCCTACGAGCAGTACTTC | CASSYYGLARRRPPYEQYF
TRBJ1-3 | TRBV7-9 | - | - | TGTGCCAGCAGCTTAGCTGGGGTCAACACCATATATTTT | CASSLAGVNTIYF
TRBJ1-2 | TRBV3-1 | - | - | TGTGCCAGCAGCCAAGGTGGCCAGATCTATGGCTACACCTTC | CASSQGGQIYGYTF
TRBJ2-2 | TRBV9 | - | - | TGTGCCAGCAGCGCGTGGGGGGTCTCGAACACCGGGGAGCTGTTTTTT | CASSAWGVSNTGELFF
TRBJ2-7 | TRBV11-2 | - | - | TGTGCCAGCAGCCATTCCCGGACTTCCACCTACGAGCAGTACTTC | CASSHSRTSTYEQYF
TRBJ1-2 | TRBV20-1 | - | - | TGCAGTGCTAGCCCCTCGGACATGGAGGACACCTTC | CSASPSDMEDTF
TRBJ1-2 | TRBV16 | TRBD1 | once | TGTGCCAGCAGCCAAATCGTGCAACAGGGGGCGATTGGCTACACCTTC | CASSQIVQQGAIGYTF
TRBJ2-7 | TRBV29-1 | - | - | TGCAGCGTTGAATTGGGCATCGAGCAGTACTTC | CSVELGIEQYF
TRBJ1-1 | TRBV7-8 | - | - | TGTGCCAGCAGCTTAGCATCCACTCGTGGAGGCCGAAACACTGAAGCTTTCTTT | CASSLASTRGGRNTEAFF
TRBJ2-7 | TRBV7-2 | - | few | TGTGCCAGCAGCCAACCTGGGGAGACTAGGGCCTACGAGCAGTACTTC | CASSQPGETRAYEQYF
TRBJ2-7 | TRBV7-6 | - | - | TGTGCCAGCAGCCCCCTCTCCCCCTACGAGCAGTACTTC | CASSPLSPYEQYF
TRBJ2-7 | TRBV28 | - | - | TGTGCCAGCAGTTACGGGCTACCTTCCTACGAGCAGTACTTC | CASSYGLPSYEQYF
TRBJ2-7 | TRBV19 | - | - | TGTGCCAGTAGTGAATATCTAGCGTCGAGCTCCTACGAGCAGTACTTC | CASSEYLASSSYEQYF
TRBJ2-7 | TRBV6-6 | TRBD1 | - | TGTGCCAGCAGCGACCGGGACAGGGGCGGCTACGAGCAGTACTTC | CASSDRDRGGYEQYF
TRBJ1-2 | TRBV4-3 | - | - | TGCGCCAGCAGCCAGGACGGCTCTCCTTCTAACTATGGCTACACCTTC | CASSQDGSPSNYGYTF